Below are 10 T cell receptor beta chains sequenced from a single sample in a study of cytomegalovirus exposure and HLA in healthy donors. Only in-frame clones appear in the TCRdb table, and some are missing; sequencing was by immunoSEQ multiplex PCR. The table shows roughly 330,000 clones, with approximately 86% occurring only once. Sequencing was done on a sample of PBMCs. These receptors all come from a woman younger than 45 in good health and CMV-seropositive.

This chain connects TRBV4-1 to TRBJ2-1; 7 bases align to TRBD2. The CDR3 extends over 14 amino acids. The germline V gene has CDR1 MGHRA and CDR2 YSYEKL. Germline trimming cut 1 base from V and 8 bases from J; bases unmatched to any gene: 5. CDR3 nucleotides: TGCGCCAGCAGCCAAGCGGGGGGTGTGGATGAGCAGTTCTTC. This codes for CASSQAGGVDEQFF.

The CDR3 here is CASSLVGSSGANVLTF. The DNA of the CDR3 is TGTGCCAGCAGCTTAGTCGGGTCCTCTGGGGCCAACGTCCTGACTTTC. V gene TRBV7-3 combines with J gene TRBJ2-6; D remains unclear. This CDR3 contains 16 residues. Trimming cost V 2 bases and J 0 bases, with 8 bases left between them. Germline CDR1 SGHTA, CDR2 FQGTGA.

V gene TRBV4-3 combines with J gene TRBJ2-5, with a possible D match to TRBD1 (6 bases). In germline, CDR1 is LGHNA, CDR2 YSLEER. Trimming cost V 0 bases and J 5 bases, with 16 bases left between them. There are 16 residues in the CDR3. The CDR3 here is CASSQDTPGRGETQYF. CDR3 bases: TGCGCCAGCAGCCAAGATACCCCGGGCAGGGGTGAGACCCAGTACTTC.

The V call is TRBV6-1, the J call TRBJ1-4, with 7 bases that match TRBD1. The junction had 4 bases not matched to a gene; V was cut back by 6 bases and J by 6 bases. The CDR3 runs 13 residues. CDR1 is MNHNS and CDR2 is SASEGT in the germline V gene. CDR3 nucleotide sequence: TGTGCCAGCAGCTTAGACAGGGATGAAAAACTGTTTTTT. Translated, it gives CASSLDRDEKLFF.

The chain uses TRBV7-2 and TRBJ2-7, with 11 bases matching TRBD1. The CDR3 length is 15 residues. Germline values: CDR1 SGHTA, CDR2 FQGNSA. Trimming removed 4 bases from V and 2 bases from J; junction bases left unmatched: 4. The CDR3 bases are TGTGCCAGCAGCTGGGGACAGGGGGTGACCTACGAGCAGTACTTC. This translates into CASSWGQGVTYEQYF.

The CDR3 DNA is TGCGCCAGCAGCTTGGTGGGGAAGGCTGGGGCCAACGTCCTGACTTTC. Its translation: CASSLVGKAGANVLTF. J is TRBJ2-6 and V is TRBV5-1; no reliable D call. Germline values: CDR1 SGHRS, CDR2 YFSETQ. V lost 0 bases and J lost 2, with 9 bases in between. This CDR3 region has 16 residues.

The rearrangement joins TRBV5-1 to TRBJ1-4; a weak D match, TRBD1 (6 bases). V was pared by 0 bases and J by 7 bases, with 13 bases between. The CDR3 contains 15 residues. CDR1 and CDR2 from the germline V gene are SGHRS and YFSETQ. The CDR3 region has the DNA TGCGCCAGCAGCTTGGATGGGGGGCTGGGTGAAAAACTGTTTTTT. Amino acids: CASSLDGGLGEKLFF.

J is TRBJ1-2 and V is TRBV7-8; D is uncertain. V was shortened by 4 bases and J by 4 bases, with 16 bases between the two germline ends. The CDR3 is 15 amino acids. Germline V gene lookup returns CDR1 SGHVS and CDR2 FQNEAQ. The CDR3 DNA is TGTGCCAGCAGCTCCTCCCTTGGGCAGCTCTATGGCTACACCTTC. The encoded protein is CASSSSLGQLYGYTF. Full variable domain (outside the CDR3, taken from reference TRBV7-8 and TRBJ1-2): GAGVSQSPRYKVAKRGQDVALRCDPISGHVSLFWYQQALGQGPEFLTYFQNEAQLDKSGLPSDRFFAERPEGSVSTLKIQRTQQEDSAVYLCASSSSLGQLYGYTFGSGTRLTVV.

The rearrangement joins TRBV5-1 to TRBJ2-5; 10 bases map to TRBD2. With V trimmed by 0 bases and J by 4 bases, 6 bases remained unmatched. The CDR3 covers 16 residues. Germline CDR1 is SGHRS and CDR2 is YFSETQ. The CDR3 coding sequence is TGCGCCAGCAGCTTGGCTCCTAGCGGGAGTTCAGAGACCCAGTACTTC. It specifies CASSLAPSGSSETQYF.

This clone was observed a handful of times. This chain uses TRBV7-9 with TRBJ1-1; D is perhaps TRBD1 (5 bases). The V and J ends lost 4 bases and 2 bases respectively, with 14 bases between them. There are 15 residues in the CDR3. In germline, CDR1 is SEHNR, CDR2 FQNEAQ (reference sequence). The CDR3 coding sequence is TGTGCCAGCAGCTCCCGAGGAGGGACCAACACTGAAGCTTTCTTT. Translation gives CASSSRGGTNTEAFF.